The source of this TCR beta chain is a study of T cells in Graves' hyperthyroidism and ophthalmopathy. Researchers took RNA transcripts and amplified the TCR beta CDR3 regions from them. In the first-round RT-PCR of the TCR CDR3, the HTBI primer set was used. TCRdb reanalysed the multiplex PCR reads using MiXCR and keeps one entry per CDR3 protein. This sample has around 34,000 distinct CDR3 sequences, with around 52% found just once. With regard to this clonotype: Its antigen is unidentified.

Per germline, CDR1 SGHTA and CDR2 FQGNSA. The CDR3 is made up of 14 amino acids. The ends were cut back, 2 bases at V and 2 bases at J, with 9 bases in the middle. Findings of the study overall: Most thyroid clonotypes expanded above 0.001 appeared in blood too.

The chain uses TRBV7-2 and TRBJ1-1; D is uncertain. The TCR comes from a middle-aged woman with Graves' ophthalmopathy. The sample was blood. CDR3 sequence: CASSLNWGNTEAFF. The CDR3 nucleotides read TGTGCCAGCAGCTTAAATTGGGGAAACACTGAAGCTTTCTTT.